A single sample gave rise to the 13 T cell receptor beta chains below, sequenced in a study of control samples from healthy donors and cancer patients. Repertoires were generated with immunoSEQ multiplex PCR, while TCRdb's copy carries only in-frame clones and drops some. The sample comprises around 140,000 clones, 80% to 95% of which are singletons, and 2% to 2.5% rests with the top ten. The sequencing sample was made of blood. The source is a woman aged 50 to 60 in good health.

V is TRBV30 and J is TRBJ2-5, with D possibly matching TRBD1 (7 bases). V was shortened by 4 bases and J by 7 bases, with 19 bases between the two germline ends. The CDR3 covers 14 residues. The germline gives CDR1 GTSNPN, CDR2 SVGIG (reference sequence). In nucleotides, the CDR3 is TGTGCCTGGACGTCCGGAGGGGGCGTTGGGACCCAGTACTTC. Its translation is CAWTSGGGVGTQYF.

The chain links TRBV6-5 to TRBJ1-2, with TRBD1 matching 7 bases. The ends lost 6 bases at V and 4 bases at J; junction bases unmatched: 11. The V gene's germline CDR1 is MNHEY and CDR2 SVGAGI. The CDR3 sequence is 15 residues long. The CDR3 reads CASSSGGGQSYGYTF. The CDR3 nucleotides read TGTGCCAGCAGCTCAGGGGGGGGGCAAAGCTATGGCTACACCTTC.

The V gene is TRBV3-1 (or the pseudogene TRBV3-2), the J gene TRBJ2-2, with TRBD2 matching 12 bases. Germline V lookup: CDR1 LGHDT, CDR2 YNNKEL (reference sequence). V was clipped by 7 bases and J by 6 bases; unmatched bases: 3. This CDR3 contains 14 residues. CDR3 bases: TGTGCCAGCACAGGACTAGCGGGATCCGGGGAGCTGTTTTTT. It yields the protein CASTGLAGSGELFF.

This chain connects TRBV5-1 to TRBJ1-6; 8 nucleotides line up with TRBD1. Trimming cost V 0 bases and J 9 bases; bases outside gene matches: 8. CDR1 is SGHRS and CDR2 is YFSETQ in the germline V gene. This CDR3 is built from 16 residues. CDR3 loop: CASSLGQGASASPLHF. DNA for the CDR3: TGCGCCAGCAGCTTGGGGCAGGGGGCGAGCGCTTCACCCCTCCACTTT. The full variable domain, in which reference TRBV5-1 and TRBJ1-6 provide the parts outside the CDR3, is KAGVTQTPRYLIKTRGQQVTLSCSPISGHRSVSWYQQTPGQGLQFLFEYFSETQRNKGNFPGRFSGRQFSNSRSEMNVSTLELGDSALYLCASSLGQGASASPLHFGNGTRLTVT.

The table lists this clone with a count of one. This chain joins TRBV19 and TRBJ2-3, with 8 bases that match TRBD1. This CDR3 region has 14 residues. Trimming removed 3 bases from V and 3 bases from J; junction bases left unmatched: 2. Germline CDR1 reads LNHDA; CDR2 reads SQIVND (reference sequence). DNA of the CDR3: TGTGCCAGTAGTATCGGGACAGGTACAGATACGCAGTATTTT. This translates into CASSIGTGTDTQYF.

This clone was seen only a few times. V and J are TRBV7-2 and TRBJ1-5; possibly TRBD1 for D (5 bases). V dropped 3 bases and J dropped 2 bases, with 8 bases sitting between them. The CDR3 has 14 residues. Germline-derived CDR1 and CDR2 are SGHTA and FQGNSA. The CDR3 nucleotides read TGTGCCAGCAGCTTGGGGGTCGGCAATCAGCCCCAGCATTTT. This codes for CASSLGVGNQPQHF.

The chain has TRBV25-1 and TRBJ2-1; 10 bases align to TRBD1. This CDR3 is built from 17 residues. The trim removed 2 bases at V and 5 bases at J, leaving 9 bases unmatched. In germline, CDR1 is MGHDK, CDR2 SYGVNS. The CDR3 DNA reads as TGTGCCAGCAGTGAACGACGGACAGGGGGGGTTCACAATGAGCAGTTCTTC. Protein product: CASSERRTGGVHNEQFF.

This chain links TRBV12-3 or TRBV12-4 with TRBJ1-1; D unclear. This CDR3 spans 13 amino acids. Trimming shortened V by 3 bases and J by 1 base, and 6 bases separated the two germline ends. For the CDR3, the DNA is TGTGCCAGCAGTTTCCGGGGGAACACTGAAGCTTTCTTT. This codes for CASSFRGNTEAFF.

The CDR3 DNA follows: TGTGCCAGTAGTATAGATCGGGCCTTACGGAACAATGAGCAGTTCTTC. Encoded protein: CASSIDRALRNNEQFF. This chain joins TRBV19 and TRBJ2-1; unclear D gene. The CDR3 consists of 16 residues. Trimming took off 0 bases at V and 5 bases at J, with 14 bases between the two ends. Per germline, CDR1 LNHDA and CDR2 SQIVND (reference sequence).

CDR3 residues: CASSLGGSGGSGELFF. Written as DNA, the CDR3 is TGTGCCAGCAGCTTAGGCGGTAGCGGGGGATCCGGGGAGCTGTTTTTT. V is TRBV11-1 and J is TRBJ2-2; 9 bases align to TRBD2. CDR3 size: 16 residues. CDR1 is SGHAT and CDR2 is FQDESV in the germline V gene (reference sequence). Trimming removed 1 base from V and 6 bases from J; junction bases left unmatched: 6.

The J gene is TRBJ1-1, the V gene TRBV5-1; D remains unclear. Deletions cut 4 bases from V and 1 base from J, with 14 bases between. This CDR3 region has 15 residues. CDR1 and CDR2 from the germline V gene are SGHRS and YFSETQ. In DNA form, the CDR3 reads TGCGCCAGCAGCCTTAATCTTCAAGAGAACACTGAAGCTTTCTTT. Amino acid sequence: CASSLNLQENTEAFF.

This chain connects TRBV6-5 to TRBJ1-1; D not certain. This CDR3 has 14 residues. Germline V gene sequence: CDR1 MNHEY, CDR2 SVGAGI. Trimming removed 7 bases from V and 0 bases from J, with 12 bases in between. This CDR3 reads CASISTHMNTEAFF. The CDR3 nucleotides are TGTGCCAGCATATCGACCCACATGAACACTGAAGCTTTCTTT.

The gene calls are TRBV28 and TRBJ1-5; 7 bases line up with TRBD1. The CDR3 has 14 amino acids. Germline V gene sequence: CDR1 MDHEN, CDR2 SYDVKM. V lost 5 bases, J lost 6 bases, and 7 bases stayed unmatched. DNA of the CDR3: TGTGCCAGCAGTCCCCAGGGGGGGAGTCAGCCCCAGCATTTT. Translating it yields CASSPQGGSQPQHF.